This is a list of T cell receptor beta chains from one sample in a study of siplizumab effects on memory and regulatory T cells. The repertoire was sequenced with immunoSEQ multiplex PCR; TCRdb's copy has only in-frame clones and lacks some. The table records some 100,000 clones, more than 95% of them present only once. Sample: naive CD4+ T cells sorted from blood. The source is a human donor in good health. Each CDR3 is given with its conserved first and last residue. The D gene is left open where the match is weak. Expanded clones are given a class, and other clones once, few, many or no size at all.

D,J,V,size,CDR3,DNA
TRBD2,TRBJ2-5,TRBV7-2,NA,CASSFITTSGGKETQYF,TGTGCCAGCAGCTTTATCACGACTAGCGGGGGCAAGGAGACCCAGTACTTC
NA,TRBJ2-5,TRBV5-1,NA,CASSLGAGLNTLVGETQYF,TGCGCCAGCAGCTTGGGTGCCGGGCTGAATACTCTTGTGGGGGAGACCCAGTACTTC
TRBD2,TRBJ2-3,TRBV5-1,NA,CASSLAGGDTQYF,TGCGCCAGCAGCTTGGCCGGGGGGGATACGCAGTATTTT
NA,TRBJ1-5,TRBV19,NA,CASEGSISNQPQHF,TGTGCCAGCGAGGGGTCGATATCCAATCAGCCCCAGCATTTT
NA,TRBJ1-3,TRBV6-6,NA,CASISWGSGNTIYF,TGTGCCAGCATCTCCTGGGGTTCTGGAAACACCATATATTTT
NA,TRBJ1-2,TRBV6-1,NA,CASRPGGWGYTF,TGTGCCAGCAGGCCGGGGGGCTGGGGCTACACCTTC
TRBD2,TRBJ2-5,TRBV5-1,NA,CASSLVTPSNGGARETQYF,TGCGCCAGCAGCTTGGTTACCCCCTCTAACGGGGGGGCTCGGGAGACCCAGTACTTC
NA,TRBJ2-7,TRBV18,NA,CASSPTESSYEQYF,TGTGCCAGCTCACCAACAGAGAGCTCCTACGAGCAGTACTTC
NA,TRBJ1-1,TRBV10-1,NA,CASSDNGQMNTEAFF,TGCGCCAGCAGTGACAACGGACAGATGAACACTGAAGCTTTCTTT
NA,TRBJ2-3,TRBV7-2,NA,CASSLNRGPDTQYF,TGTGCCAGCAGCTTAAATCGGGGGCCAGATACGCAGTATTTT
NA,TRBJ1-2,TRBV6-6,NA,CATRSGGGAGGYTF,TGTGCCACCCGGTCGGGGGGTGGGGCGGGCGGCTACACCTTC
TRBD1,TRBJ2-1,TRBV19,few,CASSRQGWNEQFF,TGTGCCAGTAGTAGACAGGGGTGGAATGAGCAGTTCTTC
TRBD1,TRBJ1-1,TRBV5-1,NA,CASSLAQGETEAFF,TGCGCCAGCAGCTTGGCCCAGGGGGAGACTGAAGCTTTCTTT
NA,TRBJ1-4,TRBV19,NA,CASSASYSALGEKLFF,TGTGCCAGTAGCGCCTCCTACAGTGCTTTAGGTGAAAAACTGTTTTTT
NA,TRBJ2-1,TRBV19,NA,CASSMFGGLYNEQFF,TGTGCCAGTAGTATGTTCGGGGGGCTTTACAATGAGCAGTTCTTC
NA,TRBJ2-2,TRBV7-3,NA,CASSLDRNTGELFF,TGTGCCAGCAGCTTAGACAGAAACACCGGGGAGCTGTTTTTT
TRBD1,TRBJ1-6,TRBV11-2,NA,CASSWGGQGNSPLHF,TGTGCCAGCAGCTGGGGGGGACAGGGTAATTCACCCCTCCACTTT
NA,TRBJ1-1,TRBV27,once,CASSLRTAMNTEAFF,TGTGCCAGCAGTCTCCGGACAGCCATGAACACTGAAGCTTTCTTT
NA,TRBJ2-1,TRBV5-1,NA,CASSSANEQFF,TGCGCCAGCAGCTCTGCTAATGAGCAGTTCTTC
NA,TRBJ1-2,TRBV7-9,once,CASSLAGSYGYTF,TGTGCCAGCAGCTTAGCTGGGTCCTATGGCTACACCTTC
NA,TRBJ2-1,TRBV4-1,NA,CASSQGQGFNEQFF,TGCGCCAGCAGCCAAGGGCAGGGGTTCAATGAGCAGTTCTTC
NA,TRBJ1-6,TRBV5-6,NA,CASSRRTTPNSPLHF,TGTGCCAGCAGTAGGAGGACCACCCCAAATTCACCCCTCCACTTT
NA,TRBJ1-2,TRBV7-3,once,CASSLQAQSEGYTF,TGTGCCAGCAGCTTACAGGCTCAATCGGAAGGCTACACCTTC
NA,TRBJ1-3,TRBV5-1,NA,CASSLGAPSGNTIYF,TGCGCCAGCAGCTTGGGGGCACCCTCTGGAAACACCATATATTTT
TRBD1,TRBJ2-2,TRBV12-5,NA,CASGPTWTGFGELFF,TGTGCTAGTGGTCCAACTTGGACAGGGTTCGGGGAGCTGTTTTTT
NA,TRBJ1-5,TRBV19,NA,CASSTRHRDQGQPQHF,TGTGCCAGTAGTACCCGTCACAGGGATCAGGGTCAGCCCCAGCATTTT
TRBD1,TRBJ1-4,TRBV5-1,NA,CASRGTGGYEKLFF,TGCGCCAGCAGAGGGACAGGGGGTTATGAAAAACTGTTTTTT
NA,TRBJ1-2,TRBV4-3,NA,CASSQAGGQGGYTF,TGCGCCAGCAGCCAAGCTGGGGGTCAAGGGGGCTACACCTTC
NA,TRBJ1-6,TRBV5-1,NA,CASRPDLGRNSPLHF,TGCGCCAGCAGGCCGGACCTGGGAAGGAATTCACCCCTCCACTTT
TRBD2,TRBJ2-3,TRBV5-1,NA,CASSLGGGVGDTQYF,TGCGCCAGCAGCCTGGGCGGGGGGGTTGGAGATACGCAGTATTTT
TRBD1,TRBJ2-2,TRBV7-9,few,CASSHTSGTGATGELFF,TGTGCCAGCAGCCACACCTCCGGGACAGGAGCCACCGGGGAGCTGTTTTTT
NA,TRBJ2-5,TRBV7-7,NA,CASSPQVGTQYF,TGTGCCAGCAGCCCGCAGGTTGGGACCCAGTACTTC
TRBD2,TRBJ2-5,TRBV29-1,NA,CSVDTRLAETQYF,TGCAGCGTTGATACGAGACTAGCGGAGACCCAGTACTTC
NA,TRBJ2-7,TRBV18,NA,CASSQRGPGDYEQYF,TGTGCCAGCTCACAACGGGGGCCCGGGGACTACGAGCAGTACTTC
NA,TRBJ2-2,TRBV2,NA,CATRGTDSNTGELFF,TGTGCCACCAGAGGGACGGACTCGAACACCGGGGAGCTGTTTTTT
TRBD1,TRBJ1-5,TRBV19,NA,CASTGQGEQPQHF,TGTGCCAGTACCGGACAGGGGGAACAGCCCCAGCATTTT
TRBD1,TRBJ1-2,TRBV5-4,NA,CASSLGPGTGVDYGYTF,TGTGCCAGCAGCTTGGGACCCGGGACAGGGGTAGACTATGGCTACACCTTC
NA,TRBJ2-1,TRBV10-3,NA,CAISGVASSYNEQFF,TGTGCCATCAGTGGGGTGGCTAGCTCCTACAATGAGCAGTTCTTC
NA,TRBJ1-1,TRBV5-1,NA,CASSFGESRWAFF,TGCGCCAGCAGCTTCGGAGAGTCGCGGTGGGCTTTCTTT
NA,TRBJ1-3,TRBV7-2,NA,CASSLETGNTIYF,TGTGCCAGCAGCTTGGAGACCGGAAACACCATATATTTT
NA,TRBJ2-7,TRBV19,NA,CASKISPGSYEQYF,TGTGCCAGTAAGATTAGTCCGGGATCCTACGAGCAGTACTTC
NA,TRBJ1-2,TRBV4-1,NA,CASSQDGARGYTF,TGCGCCAGCAGCCAAGATGGGGCGCGAGGCTACACCTTC
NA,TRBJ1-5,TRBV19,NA,CASTSSVSSNQPQHF,TGTGCCAGTACCTCGTCAGTATCTTCAAATCAGCCCCAGCATTTT
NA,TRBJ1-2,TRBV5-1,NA,CASSLPGAYGYTF,TGCGCCAGCAGCTTGCCAGGGGCCTATGGCTACACCTTC
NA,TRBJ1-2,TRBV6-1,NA,CASSEWVGSNYGYTF,TGTGCCAGCAGTGAATGGGTAGGGTCTAACTATGGCTACACCTTC